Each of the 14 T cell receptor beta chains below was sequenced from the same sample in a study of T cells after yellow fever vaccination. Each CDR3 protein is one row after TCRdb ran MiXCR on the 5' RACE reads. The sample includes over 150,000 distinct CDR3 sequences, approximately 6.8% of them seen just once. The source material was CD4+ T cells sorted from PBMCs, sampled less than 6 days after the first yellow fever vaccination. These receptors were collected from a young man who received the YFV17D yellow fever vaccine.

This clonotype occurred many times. Written as DNA, the CDR3 is TGTGCCAGCAGTTTAAGGACTACGTACGAGCAGTACTTC. Its translation is CASSLRTTYEQYF. This chain joins TRBV27 and TRBJ2-7; maybe TRBD2 (6 bases). CDR3 length: 13 residues. Germline V gene sequence: CDR1 MNHEY, CDR2 SMNVEV (reference sequence). V was trimmed by 2 bases and J by 4 bases, leaving 9 bases between them.

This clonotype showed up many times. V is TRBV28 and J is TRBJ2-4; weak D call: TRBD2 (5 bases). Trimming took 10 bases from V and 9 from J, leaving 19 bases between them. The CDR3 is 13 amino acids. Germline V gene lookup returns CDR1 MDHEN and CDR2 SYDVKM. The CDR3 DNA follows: TGTGCCATCCTCAGCGGCGGGTTGGGCATTCAGTACTTC. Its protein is CAILSGGLGIQYF.

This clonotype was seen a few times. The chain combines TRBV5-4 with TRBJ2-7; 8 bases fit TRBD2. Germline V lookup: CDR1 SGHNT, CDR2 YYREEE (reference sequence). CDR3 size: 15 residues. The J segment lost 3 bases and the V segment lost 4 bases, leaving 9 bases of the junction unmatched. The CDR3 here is CASSRGSGAGYEQYV. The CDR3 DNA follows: TGTGCCAGCAGCCGAGGTAGCGGGGCCGGCTACGAGCAGTACGTC.

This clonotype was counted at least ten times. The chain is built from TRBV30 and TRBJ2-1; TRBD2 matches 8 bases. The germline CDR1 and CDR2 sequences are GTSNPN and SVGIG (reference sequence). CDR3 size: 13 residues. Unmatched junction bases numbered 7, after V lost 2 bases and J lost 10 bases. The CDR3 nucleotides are TGTGCCTGGAGTAGACGGGGGGGATCCGAGCAGTTCTTC. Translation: CAWSRRGGSEQFF.

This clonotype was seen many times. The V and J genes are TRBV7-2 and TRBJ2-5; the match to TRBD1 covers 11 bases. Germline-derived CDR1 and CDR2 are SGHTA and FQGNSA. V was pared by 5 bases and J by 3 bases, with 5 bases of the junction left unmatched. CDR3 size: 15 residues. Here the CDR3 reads CASSPRDRGEETQYF. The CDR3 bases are TGTGCCAGCAGCCCGAGGGACAGGGGGGAAGAGACCCAGTACTTC.

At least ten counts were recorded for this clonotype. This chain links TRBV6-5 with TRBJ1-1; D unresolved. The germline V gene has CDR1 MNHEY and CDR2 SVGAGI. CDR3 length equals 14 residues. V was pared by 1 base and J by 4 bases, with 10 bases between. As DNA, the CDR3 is TGTGCCAGCAGTTACTTTTTCCGAGGCACTGAAGCTTTCTTT. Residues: CASSYFFRGTEAFF.

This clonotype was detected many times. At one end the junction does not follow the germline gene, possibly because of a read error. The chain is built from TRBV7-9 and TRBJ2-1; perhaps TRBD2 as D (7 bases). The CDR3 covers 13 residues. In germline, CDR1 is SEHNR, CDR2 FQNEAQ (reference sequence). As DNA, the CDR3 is TGTGCCAGCAGCTCCTTAGGGGGAGGGAGGGCCGGCTTC. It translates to CASSSLGGGRAGF.

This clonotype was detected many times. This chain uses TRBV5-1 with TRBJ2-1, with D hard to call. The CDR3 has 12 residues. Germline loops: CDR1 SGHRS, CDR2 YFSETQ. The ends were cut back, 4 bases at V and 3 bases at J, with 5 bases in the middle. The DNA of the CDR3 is TGCGCCAGCAGCCCCTACTACAATGAGCAGTTCTTC. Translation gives CASSPYYNEQFF.

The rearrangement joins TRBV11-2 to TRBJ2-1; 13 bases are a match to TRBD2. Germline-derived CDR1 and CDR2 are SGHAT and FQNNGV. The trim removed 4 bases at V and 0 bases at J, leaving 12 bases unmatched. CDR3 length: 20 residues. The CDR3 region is CASSSPTSGGRGGSYNEQFF. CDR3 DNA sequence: TGTGCCAGCAGCTCCCCGACTAGCGGGGGGAGGGGGGGCTCCTACAATGAGCAGTTCTTC.

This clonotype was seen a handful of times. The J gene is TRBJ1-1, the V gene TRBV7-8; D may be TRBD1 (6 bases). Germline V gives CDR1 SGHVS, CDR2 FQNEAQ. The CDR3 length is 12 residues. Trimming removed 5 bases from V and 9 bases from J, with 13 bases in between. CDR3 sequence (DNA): TGTGCCAGCAGCCTCAACGGGGGGCAAGCTTTCTTT. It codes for CASSLNGGQAFF.

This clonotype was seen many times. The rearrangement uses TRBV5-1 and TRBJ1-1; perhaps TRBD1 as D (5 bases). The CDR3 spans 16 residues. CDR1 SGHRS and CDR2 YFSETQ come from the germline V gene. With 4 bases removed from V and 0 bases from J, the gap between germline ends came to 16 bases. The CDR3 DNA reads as TGCGCCAGCAGCCTCGGGCGGGGGATGATGAACACTGAAGCTTTCTTT. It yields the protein CASSLGRGMMNTEAFF.

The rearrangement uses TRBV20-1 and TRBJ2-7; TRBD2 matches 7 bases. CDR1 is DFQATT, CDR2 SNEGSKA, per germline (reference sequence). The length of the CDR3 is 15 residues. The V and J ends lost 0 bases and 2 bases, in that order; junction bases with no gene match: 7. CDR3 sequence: CSARDPGGGAYEQYF. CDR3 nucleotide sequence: TGCAGTGCTAGAGATCCGGGCGGGGGTGCCTACGAGCAGTACTTC.

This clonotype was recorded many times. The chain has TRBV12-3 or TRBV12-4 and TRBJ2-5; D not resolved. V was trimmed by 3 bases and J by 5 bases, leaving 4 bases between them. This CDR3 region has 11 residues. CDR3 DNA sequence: TGTGCCAGCAGTTTCTACGAGACCCAGTACTTC. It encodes CASSFYETQYF.

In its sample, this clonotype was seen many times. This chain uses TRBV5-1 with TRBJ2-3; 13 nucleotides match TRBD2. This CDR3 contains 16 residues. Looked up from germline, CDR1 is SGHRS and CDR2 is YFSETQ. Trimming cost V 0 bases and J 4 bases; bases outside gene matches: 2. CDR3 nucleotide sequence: TGCGCCAGCAGCTTGGCCACTAGCGGGGGGGCAGATACGCAGTATTTT. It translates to CASSLATSGGADTQYF.